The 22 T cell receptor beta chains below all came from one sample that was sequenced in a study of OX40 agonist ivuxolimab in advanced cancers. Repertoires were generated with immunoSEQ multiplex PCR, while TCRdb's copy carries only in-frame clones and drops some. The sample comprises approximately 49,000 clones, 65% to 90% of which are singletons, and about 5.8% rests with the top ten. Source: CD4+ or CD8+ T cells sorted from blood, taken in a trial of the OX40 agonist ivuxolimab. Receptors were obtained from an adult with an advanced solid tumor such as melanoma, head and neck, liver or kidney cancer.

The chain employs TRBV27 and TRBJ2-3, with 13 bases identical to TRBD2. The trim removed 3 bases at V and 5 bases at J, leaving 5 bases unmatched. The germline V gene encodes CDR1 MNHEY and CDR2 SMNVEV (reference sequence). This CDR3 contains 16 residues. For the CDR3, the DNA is TGTGCCAGCAGTTTCTTTGGACTAGCGGGAGTAGATACGCAGTATTTT. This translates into CASSFFGLAGVDTQYF.

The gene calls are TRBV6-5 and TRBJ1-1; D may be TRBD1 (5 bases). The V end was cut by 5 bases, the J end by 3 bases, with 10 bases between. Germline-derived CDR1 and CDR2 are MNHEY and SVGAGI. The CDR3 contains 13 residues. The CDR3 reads CASSPGHYTEAFF. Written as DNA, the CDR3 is TGTGCCAGCAGTCCCGGACATTACACTGAAGCTTTCTTT.

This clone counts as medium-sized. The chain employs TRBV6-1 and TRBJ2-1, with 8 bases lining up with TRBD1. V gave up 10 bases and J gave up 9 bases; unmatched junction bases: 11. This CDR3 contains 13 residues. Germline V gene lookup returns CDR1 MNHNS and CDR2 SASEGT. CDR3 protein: CATGRQGAGEQFF. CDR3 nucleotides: TGTGCCACCGGGCGGCAGGGGGCTGGTGAGCAGTTCTTC.

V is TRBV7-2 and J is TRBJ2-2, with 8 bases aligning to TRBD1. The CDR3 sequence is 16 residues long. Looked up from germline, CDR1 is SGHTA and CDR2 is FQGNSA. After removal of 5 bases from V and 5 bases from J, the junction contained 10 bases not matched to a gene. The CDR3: CASSNVRTGLTGELFF. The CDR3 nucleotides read TGTGCCAGCAGCAATGTCCGGACAGGGTTAACCGGGGAGCTGTTTTTT.

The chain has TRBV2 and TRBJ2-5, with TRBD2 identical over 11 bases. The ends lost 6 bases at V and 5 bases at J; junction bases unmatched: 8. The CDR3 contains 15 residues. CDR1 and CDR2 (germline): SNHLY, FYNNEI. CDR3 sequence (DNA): TGTGCCAGCAGCGGGACTAGCGGCGGTTCGGAGACCCAGTACTTC. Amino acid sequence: CASSGTSGGSETQYF.

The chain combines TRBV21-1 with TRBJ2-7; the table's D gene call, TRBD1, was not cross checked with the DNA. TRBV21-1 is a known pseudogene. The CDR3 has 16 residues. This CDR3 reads CASSSTGGRASYEQYF. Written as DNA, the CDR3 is TGTGCCAGCAGTTCGACAGGGGGCAGGGCCTCCTACGAGCAGTACTTC.

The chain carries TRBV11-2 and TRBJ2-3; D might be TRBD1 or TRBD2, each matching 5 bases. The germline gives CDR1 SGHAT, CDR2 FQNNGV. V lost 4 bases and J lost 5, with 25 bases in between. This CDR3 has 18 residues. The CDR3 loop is CASSWDPPRGSREDTQYF. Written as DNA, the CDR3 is TGTGCCAGCAGCTGGGATCCTCCGAGGGGCTCCCGGGAAGATACGCAGTATTTT. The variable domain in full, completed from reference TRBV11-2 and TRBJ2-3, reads EAGVAQSPRYKIIEKRQSVAFWCNPISGHATLYWYQQILGQGPKLLIQFQNNGVVDDSQLPKDRFSAERLKGVDSTLKIQPAKLEDSAVYLCASSWDPPRGSREDTQYFGPGTRLTVL.

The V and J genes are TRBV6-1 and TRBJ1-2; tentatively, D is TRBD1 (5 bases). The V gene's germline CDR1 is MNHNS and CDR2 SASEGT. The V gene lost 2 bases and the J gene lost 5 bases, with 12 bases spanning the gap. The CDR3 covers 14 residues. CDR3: CASSEFQGLYGYTF. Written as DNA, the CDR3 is TGTGCCAGCAGTGAATTCCAGGGCCTATATGGCTACACCTTC.

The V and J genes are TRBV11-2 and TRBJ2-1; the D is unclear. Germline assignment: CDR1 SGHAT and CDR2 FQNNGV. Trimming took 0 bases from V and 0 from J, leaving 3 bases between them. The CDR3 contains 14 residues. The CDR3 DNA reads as TGTGCCAGCAGCTTAGACAGCTCCTACAATGAGCAGTTCTTC. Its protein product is CASSLDSSYNEQFF.

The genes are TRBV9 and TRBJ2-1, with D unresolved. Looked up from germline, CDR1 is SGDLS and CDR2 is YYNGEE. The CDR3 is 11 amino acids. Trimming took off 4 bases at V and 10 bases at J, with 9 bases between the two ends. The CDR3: CASSPGWEQFF. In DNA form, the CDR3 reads TGTGCCAGCAGCCCCGGGTGGGAGCAGTTCTTC.

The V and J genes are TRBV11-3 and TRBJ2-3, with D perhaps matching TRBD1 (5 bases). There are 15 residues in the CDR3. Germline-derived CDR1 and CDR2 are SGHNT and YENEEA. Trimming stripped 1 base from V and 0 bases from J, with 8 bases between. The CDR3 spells CASSLGGRSTDTQYF. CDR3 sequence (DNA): TGTGCCAGCAGCTTAGGGGGCAGGAGCACAGATACGCAGTATTTT.

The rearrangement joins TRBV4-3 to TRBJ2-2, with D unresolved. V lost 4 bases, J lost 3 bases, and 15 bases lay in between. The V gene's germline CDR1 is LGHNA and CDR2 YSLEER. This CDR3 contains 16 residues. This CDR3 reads CASSLVWVSDTGELFF. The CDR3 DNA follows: TGCGCCAGCAGCCTTGTTTGGGTATCTGACACCGGGGAGCTGTTTTTT.

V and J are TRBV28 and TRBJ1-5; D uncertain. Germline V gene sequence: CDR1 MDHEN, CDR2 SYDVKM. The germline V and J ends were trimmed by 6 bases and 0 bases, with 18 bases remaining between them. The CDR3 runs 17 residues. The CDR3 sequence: CASRSRGVRDSNQPQHF. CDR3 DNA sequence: TGTGCCAGCAGGTCCCGAGGAGTAAGGGATAGCAATCAGCCCCAGCATTTT.

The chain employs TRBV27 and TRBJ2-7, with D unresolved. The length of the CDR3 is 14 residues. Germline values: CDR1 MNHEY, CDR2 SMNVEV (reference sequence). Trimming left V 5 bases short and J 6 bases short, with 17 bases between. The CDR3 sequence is CASSPSTLSREQYF. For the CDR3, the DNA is TGTGCCAGCAGTCCCTCGACCCTCTCGCGCGAGCAGTACTTC.

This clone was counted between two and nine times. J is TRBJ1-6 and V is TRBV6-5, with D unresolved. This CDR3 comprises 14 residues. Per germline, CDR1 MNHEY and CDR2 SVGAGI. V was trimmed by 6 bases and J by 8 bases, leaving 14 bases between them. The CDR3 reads CASSYGVGDSPLHF. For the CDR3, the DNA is TGTGCCAGCAGCTATGGGGTTGGGGATTCACCCCTCCACTTT.

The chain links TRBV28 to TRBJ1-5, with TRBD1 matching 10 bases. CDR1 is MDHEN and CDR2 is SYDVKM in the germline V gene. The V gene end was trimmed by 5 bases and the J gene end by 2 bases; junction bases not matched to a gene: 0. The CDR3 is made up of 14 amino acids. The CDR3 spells CASSGTGGNQPQHF. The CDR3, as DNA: TGTGCCAGCAGTGGGACAGGGGGCAATCAGCCCCAGCATTTT.

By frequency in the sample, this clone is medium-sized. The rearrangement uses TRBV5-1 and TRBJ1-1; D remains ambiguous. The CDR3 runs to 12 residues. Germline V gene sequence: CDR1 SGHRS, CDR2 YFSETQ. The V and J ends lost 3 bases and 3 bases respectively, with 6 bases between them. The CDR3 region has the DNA TGCGCCAGCAGCTCCCTACACACTGAAGCTTTCTTT. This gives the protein CASSSLHTEAFF. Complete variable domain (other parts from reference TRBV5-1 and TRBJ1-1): KAGVTQTPRYLIKTRGQQVTLSCSPISGHRSVSWYQQTPGQGLQFLFEYFSETQRNKGNFPGRFSGRQFSNSRSEMNVSTLELGDSALYLCASSSLHTEAFFGQGTRLTVV.

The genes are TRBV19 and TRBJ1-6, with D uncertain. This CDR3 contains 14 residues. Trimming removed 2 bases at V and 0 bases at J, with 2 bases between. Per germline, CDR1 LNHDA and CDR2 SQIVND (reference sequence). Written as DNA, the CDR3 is TGTGCCAGTAGTATAAGCTCCTATAATTCACCCCTCCACTTT. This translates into CASSISSYNSPLHF.

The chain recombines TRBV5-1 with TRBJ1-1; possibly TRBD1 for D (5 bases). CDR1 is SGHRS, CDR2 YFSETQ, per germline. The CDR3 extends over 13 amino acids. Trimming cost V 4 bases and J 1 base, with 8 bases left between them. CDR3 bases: TGCGCCAGCAGCCTGACAGAGAACACTGAAGCTTTCTTT. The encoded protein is CASSLTENTEAFF.

CDR3 coding DNA: TGTGCCAGCTCATGGATTCGCGGGGGGACGGAGACCCAGTACTTC. This sequence encodes CASSWIRGGTETQYF. This chain links TRBV27 with TRBJ2-5; 8 bases match TRBD2. The CDR3 runs to 15 residues. CDR1 is MNHEY and CDR2 is SMNVEV in the germline V gene (reference sequence). With 8 bases clipped from V and 5 bases from J, the junction kept 13 bases outside the gene matches.

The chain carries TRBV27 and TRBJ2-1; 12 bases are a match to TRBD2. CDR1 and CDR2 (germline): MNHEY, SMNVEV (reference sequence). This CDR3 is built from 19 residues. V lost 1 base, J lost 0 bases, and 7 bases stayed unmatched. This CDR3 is CASSLLRTSGKSSYNEQFF. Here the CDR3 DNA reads TGTGCCAGCAGTTTATTGCGGACTAGCGGGAAGAGCTCCTACAATGAGCAGTTCTTC.

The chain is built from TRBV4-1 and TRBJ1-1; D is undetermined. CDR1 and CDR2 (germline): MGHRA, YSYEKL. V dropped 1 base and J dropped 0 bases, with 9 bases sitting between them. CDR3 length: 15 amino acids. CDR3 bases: TGCGCCAGCAGCCAAGGGGTTGGACTGAACACTGAAGCTTTCTTT. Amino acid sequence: CASSQGVGLNTEAFF.